The 4 T cell receptor beta chains below were found in one sample sequenced in a study of human T cells and chemical hapten exposure. TCRdb reanalysed the RACE reads using MiXCR and keeps one entry per CDR3 protein. The sample shows some 98,000 distinct CDR3 sequences, 10% to 12% of them seen only once. As to time point: pre-sensitization, week 0. Treatment noted: therapeutic diphenylcyclopropenone sensitization with weekly scalp DPC. The source was whole blood, collected in connection with sensitization to the hapten diphenylcyclopropenone (DPC). These receptors were collected from an older woman with alopecia areata. Some clones in this sample may be carry-over from other donors' samples.

Note on this clonotype: A much bigger clone sits one base away, suggesting this may be a read error. The V gene is TRBV10-3, the J gene TRBJ2-2; TRBD2 aligns across 10 bases. Germline assignment: CDR1 ENHRY and CDR2 SYGVKD. V lost 0 bases to trimming and J lost 2 bases; unmatched junction nucleotides: 6. The CDR3 extends over 18 amino acids. The CDR3 sequence: CAISESITSGANTGELFF. The DNA of the CDR3 is TGTGCCATCAGTGAGTCGATCACTAGCGGGGCTAACACCGGGGAGCTGTTTTTT.

This clonotype was counted only a few times. This sequence joins TRBV19 and TRBJ2-3, with a weak D call TRBD2 (5 bases). Germline lookup yields CDR1 LNHDA and CDR2 SQIVND (reference sequence). The CDR3 runs 15 residues. The ends were cut back, 6 bases at V and 0 bases at J, with 13 bases in the middle. DNA for the CDR3: TGTGCCAGTAGGAAAGAGGGAACTAGCACAGATACGCAGTATTTT. It encodes CASRKEGTSTDTQYF.

This chain uses TRBV5-1 with TRBJ1-1, with D maybe TRBD1 (5 bases). V was shortened by 5 bases and J by 4 bases, with 15 bases between the two germline ends. This CDR3 has 14 amino acids. The V gene's germline CDR1 is SGHRS and CDR2 YFSETQ. The CDR3 reads CASRTGPAGTEAFF. CDR3 sequence (DNA): TGCGCCAGCAGAACGGGGCCAGCGGGCACTGAAGCTTTCTTT.

This clonotype has ten or more counts. As DNA, the CDR3 is TGCAGTGCATCCCTGGGGGGAAACACCATATATTTT. Encoded protein: CSASLGGNTIYF. V is TRBV20-1 and J is TRBJ1-3; D gene uncertain. In germline, CDR1 is DFQATT, CDR2 SNEGSKA (reference sequence). Between the trimmed V and J ends, which lost 6 bases and 4 bases, there was a span of 10 bases. The CDR3 loop spans 12 amino acids.